This T cell receptor beta chain was profiled in a study of long-term antiretroviral therapy in people with HIV. General study findings and limits: ART adherence, viral resistance and therapy changes were undocumented.

V was pared by 6 bases and J by 4 bases, with 7 bases between. The CDR3 has 12 residues. From germline, CDR1 is SNHLY and CDR2 FYNNEI. To note about this clone: Its matching antigen is unknown.

The libraries were made with immunoSEQ v3.0 at survey level. Method: immunoSEQ multiplex PCR; TCRdb's copy keeps in-frame clones and lacks some. This table has roughly 16,000 clones, under 85% appearing once. This chain joins TRBV2 and TRBJ1-3; D is undetermined. This receptor was taken from a woman aged 40 to 49 with HIV. The sample here was unsorted PBMCs, taken 2.3 years after starting antiretroviral therapy. In DNA, the CDR3 is TGTGCCAGCAGCGCACGGGGAAACACCATATATTTT. Translated, it gives CASSARGNTIYF.